The 27 T cell receptor beta chains below were found in one sample sequenced in a study of cytomegalovirus exposure and HLA in healthy donors. Vbeta (60) and Jbeta (13) primers were used in the PCR. Data came from immunoSEQ multiplex PCR; TCRdb stores just in-frame clones and leaves some out. The data show some 150,000 clones, less than 90% seen once. What was sequenced was PBMCs. These receptors all come from a man between 35 and 55 years old in good health and CMV-seronegative.

CDR3 coding DNA: TGTGCCAGCAGCTTGAGGTTGGGCAGGGCGGGCAATCAGCCCCAGCATTTT. Amino acids: CASSLRLGRAGNQPQHF. This chain uses TRBV5-8 with TRBJ1-5; TRBD1 is a possible D gene (5 bases). Trimming took 1 base from V and 2 from J, leaving 16 bases between them. Germline V CDR1 and CDR2: SGHTS, YDEGEE. This CDR3 is built from 17 residues.

The chain is built from TRBV19 and TRBJ2-1; weak D call: TRBD2 (6 bases). V lost 4 bases to trimming and J lost 8 bases, with 12 bases between them. The CDR3 extends over 13 amino acids. The V gene's germline CDR1 is LNHDA and CDR2 SQIVND (reference sequence). The CDR3 sequence is CASSRRGEDEQFF. In DNA, the CDR3 is TGTGCCAGTAGTAGGCGAGGGGAGGATGAGCAGTTCTTC.

The V gene is TRBV15, the J gene TRBJ2-7, with a weak D call TRBD1 (6 bases). This CDR3 comprises 15 residues. Deletions cut 0 bases from V and 3 bases from J, with 12 bases between. The germline V gene encodes CDR1 LNHNV and CDR2 YYDKDF (reference sequence). The CDR3 here is CATSREDSRNYEQYF. CDR3 nucleotide sequence: TGTGCCACCAGCAGAGAGGACAGCCGGAACTACGAGCAGTACTTC. The variable domain in full, with the rest retrieved from reference TRBV15 and TRBJ2-7, is DAMVIQNPRYQVTQFGKPVTLSCSQTLNHNVMYWYQQKSSQAPKLLFHYYDKDFNNEADTPDNFQSRRPNTSFCFLDIRSPGLGDTAMYLCATSREDSRNYEQYFGPGTRLTVT.

The rearrangement uses TRBV28 and TRBJ1-3, with D possibly being TRBD1 (6 bases). The CDR3 covers 17 residues. CDR1 and CDR2 (germline): MDHEN, SYDVKM. With 1 base removed from V and 4 bases from J, the gap between germline ends came to 17 bases. CDR3 region: CASSLYSGTRDGNTIYF. CDR3 nucleotides: TGTGCCAGCAGTTTATACTCCGGGACAAGGGACGGAAACACCATATATTTT.

With regard to this clone: An end of the junction differs from the germline gene, which may be a read error. V gene TRBV7-9 combines with J gene TRBJ2-3; 9 bases line up with TRBD2. Germline-derived CDR1 and CDR2 are SEHNR and FQNEAQ (reference sequence). The CDR3 has 16 residues. The CDR3 bases are TGTTCCAGCAGCCCTCAAGCGGGAGGACTCACAGATACGCAGTATTTT. Translation: CSSSPQAGGLTDTQYF.

The V gene is TRBV27, the J gene TRBJ2-1, with 7 bases identical to TRBD2. The CDR3 extends over 13 amino acids. Trimming cost V 3 bases and J 5 bases; bases outside gene matches: 1. The germline CDR1 and CDR2 sequences are MNHEY and SMNVEV (reference sequence). The CDR3 is CASSFAGDNEQFF. CDR3 DNA: TGTGCCAGCAGTTTTGCGGGGGACAATGAGCAGTTCTTC.

The J gene is TRBJ2-1, the V gene TRBV6-1; TRBD1 is a possible D gene (6 bases). Deletions cut 5 bases from V and 4 bases from J, with 12 bases between. CDR3 length: 14 residues. Germline CDR1 and CDR2: MNHNS and SASEGT. This CDR3 is CASSQGPLYNEQFF. CDR3 in DNA: TGTGCCAGCAGTCAGGGGCCACTATACAATGAGCAGTTCTTC.

J is TRBJ2-1 and V is TRBV13; D gene uncertain. Germline assignment: CDR1 PRHDT and CDR2 FYEKMQ (reference sequence). The CDR3 runs 13 residues. With 0 bases removed from V and 7 bases from J, the gap between germline ends came to 7 bases. CDR3 residues: CASSLGEANEQFF. The CDR3 DNA reads as TGTGCCAGCAGCTTAGGTGAGGCTAATGAGCAGTTCTTC.

Only one count was recorded for this clone. The J gene is TRBJ2-2, the V gene TRBV21-1; the DNA was not compared with TRBD1, the D call given in the table. TRBV21-1 is listed as a pseudogene. This CDR3 contains 15 residues. Written as DNA, the CDR3 is TGTGCCAGCGGTCCAGGAGGGGGCGACACCGGGGAGCTGTTTTTT. Amino acids: CASGPGGGDTGELFF.

The rearrangement joins TRBV5-1 to TRBJ2-7; 8 nucleotides match TRBD2. The trim removed 0 bases at V and 0 bases at J, leaving 8 bases unmatched. Germline lookup yields CDR1 SGHRS and CDR2 YFSETQ. The CDR3 is made up of 17 amino acids. The CDR3 DNA is TGCGCCAGCAGCTTGGCCAATTCGGGGGGGAGCTCCTACGAGCAGTACTTC. This encodes CASSLANSGGSSYEQYF.

The chain carries TRBV9 and TRBJ2-1; D remains ambiguous. The CDR3 covers 13 residues. V lost 4 bases to trimming and J lost 10 bases, with 15 bases between them. Germline-derived CDR1 and CDR2 are SGDLS and YYNGEE. CDR3: CASSLGPAWEQFF. The CDR3 DNA is TGTGCCAGCAGCCTGGGCCCCGCCTGGGAGCAGTTCTTC.

This clone was seen a few times. This chain uses TRBV6-5 with TRBJ1-2; no clear D. V was cut by 5 bases and J by 4 bases, with 14 bases left in between. CDR1 is MNHEY and CDR2 is SVGAGI in the germline V gene. The CDR3 spans 14 residues. The CDR3 nucleotides read TGTGCCAGCAGTACAGACCGATTCCCCTATGGCTACACCTTC. Translated, it gives CASSTDRFPYGYTF.

This chain joins TRBV7-6 and TRBJ2-7; a possible D gene is TRBD1 (5 bases). V lost 3 bases, J lost 5 bases, and 11 bases lay in between. This CDR3 has 13 amino acids. Germline V gene sequence: CDR1 SGHVS, CDR2 FNYEAQ. For the CDR3, the DNA is TGTGCCAGCAGCTTGCAGGGTTCCCACGAGCAGTACTTC. Protein: CASSLQGSHEQYF.

The chain is built from TRBV7-9 and TRBJ2-2, with TRBD1 as a possible D gene (6 bases). CDR3 size: 18 residues. Per germline, CDR1 SEHNR and CDR2 FQNEAQ (reference sequence). V gave up 3 bases and J gave up 5 bases, with 22 bases separating them. Here the CDR3 DNA reads TGTGCCAGCAGCTTCGTTGGGTGGAAACAGGGTTTAACCGGGGAGCTGTTTTTT. It yields the protein CASSFVGWKQGLTGELFF.

This clone was counted a single time. This chain uses TRBV11-3 with TRBJ2-5; 12 bases fit TRBD2. Trimming removed 2 bases from V and 1 base from J; junction bases left unmatched: 2. Per germline, CDR1 SGHNT and CDR2 YENEEA. CDR3 length: 16 residues. CDR3 region: CASSLRLAGAQETQYF. CDR3 bases: TGTGCCAGCAGCTTAAGACTAGCGGGGGCCCAAGAGACCCAGTACTTC.

The genes are TRBV28 and TRBJ1-1; the D is unclear. The CDR3 runs 13 residues. Germline-derived CDR1 and CDR2 are MDHEN and SYDVKM. The V end was cut by 3 bases, the J end by 1 base, with 6 bases between. For the CDR3, the DNA is TGTGCCAGCAGTTTTTCGGGGAACACTGAAGCTTTCTTT. Translated: CASSFSGNTEAFF.

The chain has TRBV7-3 and TRBJ2-1, with 9 bases lining up with TRBD2. Germline trimming cut 1 base from V and 8 bases from J; bases unmatched to any gene: 6. In germline, CDR1 is SGHTA, CDR2 FQGTGA. The CDR3 sequence is 15 residues long. The CDR3 nucleotides read TGTGCCAGCAGCTTAAATGGGCGGGGGGGCGATGAGCAGTTCTTC. This gives the protein CASSLNGRGGDEQFF. Combining the CDR3 with reference TRBV7-3 and TRBJ2-1 gives the whole variable domain GAGVSQTPSNKVTEKGKYVELRCDPISGHTALYWYRQSLGQGPEFLIYFQGTGAADDSGLPNDRFFAVRPEGSVSTLKIQRTERGDSAVYLCASSLNGRGGDEQFFGPGTRLTVL.

J is TRBJ2-7 and V is TRBV5-1; the match to TRBD1 covers 9 bases. Germline CDR1 SGHRS, CDR2 YFSETQ. This CDR3 comprises 14 residues. Trimming removed 1 base from V and 3 bases from J; junction bases left unmatched: 2. The CDR3 spells CASSLRGQGYEQYF. The CDR3 coding sequence is TGCGCCAGCAGCTTGCGGGGACAGGGCTACGAGCAGTACTTC.

The rearrangement links TRBV19 to TRBJ1-2, with D possibly being TRBD1 (6 bases). V lost 4 bases to trimming and J lost 3 bases, with 9 bases between them. Germline CDR1 LNHDA, CDR2 SQIVND (reference sequence). The CDR3 covers 13 residues. CDR3 bases: TGTGCCAGTAGTAGGGCAGGGGACTATGGCTACACCTTC. Amino acids: CASSRAGDYGYTF.

This chain joins TRBV9 and TRBJ2-1; D unresolved. The CDR3 contains 14 residues. Germline loops: CDR1 SGDLS, CDR2 YYNGEE. Trimming stripped 4 bases from V and 4 bases from J, with 12 bases between. This CDR3 reads CASSPRLTYNEQFF. The CDR3 nucleotides read TGTGCCAGCAGCCCTCGTTTAACATACAATGAGCAGTTCTTC.

V and J are TRBV5-1 and TRBJ1-4, with D hard to call. Trimming cost V 0 bases and J 3 bases, with 6 bases left between them. Germline CDR1 is SGHRS and CDR2 is YFSETQ. The CDR3 has 14 amino acids. The DNA for the CDR3 is TGCGCCAGCAGCTTGGCGGGAGCTAATGAAAAACTGTTTTTT. Translated: CASSLAGANEKLFF.

The chain carries TRBV28 and TRBJ1-1; TRBD1 might be the D (6 bases). Germline CDR1 MDHEN, CDR2 SYDVKM. Trimming took 6 bases from V and 11 from J, leaving 16 bases between them. This CDR3 comprises 12 residues. The CDR3, as DNA: TGTGCCAGCAGACAACGGGGGGCCGGGGCTTTCTTT. Its protein product is CASRQRGAGAFF.

The V and J genes are TRBV7-2 and TRBJ2-1; possibly TRBD2 for D (6 bases). Germline CDR1 and CDR2: SGHTA and FQGNSA. V shed 3 bases and J shed 5 bases, with 14 bases lying between them. This CDR3 has 15 residues. CDR3 loop: CASSFSGGRDNEQFF. The CDR3 coding sequence is TGTGCCAGCAGCTTTTCCGGGGGTAGGGACAATGAGCAGTTCTTC.

Turning to this clone: Relative to the germline gene, one junction end is altered; a read error may explain this. This chain links TRBV7-9 with TRBJ2-1; D may be TRBD2 (7 bases). The CDR3 extends over 16 amino acids. The germline gives CDR1 SEHNR, CDR2 FQNEAQ (reference sequence). In DNA form, the CDR3 reads TGTTCCAGCAGCTTTGATAGGGGGGGGACCTACAATGAGCAGTTCTTC. It translates to CSSSFDRGGTYNEQFF.

V usage is TRBV2 and J usage is TRBJ2-5, with 12 bases lining up with TRBD1. The V gene's germline CDR1 is SNHLY and CDR2 FYNNEI. The CDR3 length is 15 residues. CDR3 residues: CALVTGTGGAETQYF. The CDR3 DNA follows: TGTGCGCTTGTCACCGGGACAGGGGGCGCGGAGACCCAGTACTTC.

The chain recombines TRBV6-1 with TRBJ1-2, with TRBD1 as a possible D gene (5 bases). V was pared by 4 bases and J by 1 base, with 16 bases between. Germline assignment: CDR1 MNHNS and CDR2 SASEGT. The CDR3 is made up of 16 amino acids. The DNA for the CDR3 is TGTGCCAGCAGTGGAGGAGGAGGGGCGGTTAACTATGGCTACACCTTC. Translation gives CASSGGGGAVNYGYTF.

This clone was counted once. The V call is TRBV18, the J call TRBJ2-3, with a possible D match to TRBD1 (5 bases). Germline V gene data show CDR1 as KGHSH and CDR2 as LQKENI. Trimming removed 6 bases from V and 0 bases from J, with 16 bases in between. This CDR3 has 16 amino acids. The CDR3 loop reads CASSPRQSSSTDTQYF. The CDR3 nucleotides are TGTGCCAGCTCGCCTCGACAGAGCTCTAGCACAGATACGCAGTATTTT.